The entry that follows covers one TCR beta chain sequence. What it recognizes is unknown. The data derive from a study of metastatic and nonmetastatic thyroid tumors. The overall study: Samples came from malignant and benign thyroid patients, and repertoires were compared across blood and tumor or nodule tissue.

The CDR3 is 14 amino acids. The trim removed 1 base at V and 9 bases at J, leaving 5 bases unmatched. Germline V gives CDR1 DFQATT, CDR2 SNEGSKA (reference sequence). Authors' analysis steps: Clinicopathological groups supplied CDR3 differences that were used to build a distant-metastasis classifier for papillary thyroid cancer. With MiXCR, TCRdb reprocessed the PCR reads. The V and J calls here are based on TCRdb, not the publication. The table lists tens of thousands of clones, 15% to 20% of them singletons. Thyroid surgery had not been preceded by any treatment in any patient. Findings and limits, study-wide: It was reported that TCR beta diversity was significantly higher in malignant thyroid tumors than benign nodules, in blood and tumor.

The chain carries TRBV20-1 and TRBJ1-6; 8 bases map to TRBD1. The source is a female donor with papillary thyroid cancer or a benign thyroid nodule (not recorded which). Some clones in this sample may be carry-over from other donors' samples. Sequenced input: blood. Here the CDR3 DNA reads TGCAGTGCTAGAGTAGTGGACAGGGTTTCACCCCTCCACTTT. Encoded protein: CSARVVDRVSPLHF.